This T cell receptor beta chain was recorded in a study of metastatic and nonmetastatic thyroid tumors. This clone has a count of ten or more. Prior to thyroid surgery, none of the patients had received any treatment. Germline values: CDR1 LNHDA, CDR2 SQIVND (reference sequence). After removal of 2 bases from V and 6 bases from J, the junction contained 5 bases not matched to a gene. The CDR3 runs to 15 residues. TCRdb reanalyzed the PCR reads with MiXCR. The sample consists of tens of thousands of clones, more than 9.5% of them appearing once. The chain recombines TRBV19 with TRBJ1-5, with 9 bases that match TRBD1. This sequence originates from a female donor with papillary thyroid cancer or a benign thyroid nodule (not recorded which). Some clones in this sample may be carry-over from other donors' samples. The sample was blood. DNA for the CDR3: TGTGCCAGTAGTATATGGGACAGGGTCGGTCAGCCCCAGCATTTT. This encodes CASSIWDRVGQPQHF.